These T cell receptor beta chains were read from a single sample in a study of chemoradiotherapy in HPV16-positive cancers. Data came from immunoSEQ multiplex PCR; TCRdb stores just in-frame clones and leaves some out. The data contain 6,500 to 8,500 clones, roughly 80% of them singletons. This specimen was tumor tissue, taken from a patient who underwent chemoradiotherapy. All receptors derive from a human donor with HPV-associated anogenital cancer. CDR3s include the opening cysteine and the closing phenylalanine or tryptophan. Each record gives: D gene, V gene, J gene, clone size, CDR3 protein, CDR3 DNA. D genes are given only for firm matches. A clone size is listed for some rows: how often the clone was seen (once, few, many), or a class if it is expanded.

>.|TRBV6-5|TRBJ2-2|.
CATLRQTQGGELFF
TGTGCCACCCTAAGACAAACCCAGGGCGGGGAGCTGTTTTTT
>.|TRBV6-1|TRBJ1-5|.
CASSVQGVNQPQHF
TGTGCCAGCAGTGTACAGGGAGTCAATCAGCCCCAGCATTTT
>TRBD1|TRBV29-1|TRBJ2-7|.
CSVSPDRGIYEQYF
TGCAGCGTATCACCGGACAGGGGGATATACGAGCAGTACTTC
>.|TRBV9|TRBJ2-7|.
CASSLVEGGEQYF
TGTGCCAGCAGCCTAGTCGAAGGCGGCGAGCAGTACTTC
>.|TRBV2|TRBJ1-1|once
CASCLYGGGNTEAFF
TGTGCCAGCTGCTTGTATGGGGGCGGAAACACTGAAGCTTTCTTT
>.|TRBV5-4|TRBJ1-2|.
CASSPDHYYGYTF
TGTGCCAGCAGCCCGGATCACTACTATGGCTACACCTTC
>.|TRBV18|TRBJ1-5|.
CASSPQGRDSNQPQHF
TGTGCCAGCTCACCACAGGGGCGGGATAGCAATCAGCCCCAGCATTTT
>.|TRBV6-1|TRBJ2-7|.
CASSPRTASSYEQYF
TGTGCCAGCAGTCCCCGGACGGCGAGCTCCTACGAGCAGTACTTC
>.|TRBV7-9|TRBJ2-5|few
CASSLASETQYF
TGTGCCAGCAGCTTAGCGTCGGAGACCCAGTACTTC
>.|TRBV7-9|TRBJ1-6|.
CASSRRPPGNSPLHF
TGTGCCAGCAGCAGAAGACCTCCGGGTAATTCACCCCTCCACTTT
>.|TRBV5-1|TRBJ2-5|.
CASSLTSDKETQYF
TGCGCCAGCAGCTTGACAAGCGACAAAGAGACCCAGTACTTC
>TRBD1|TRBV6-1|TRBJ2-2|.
CASSAQGYTGELFF
TGTGCCAGCAGTGCACAGGGGTACACCGGGGAGCTGTTTTTT
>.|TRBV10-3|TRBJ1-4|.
CAISPGEPSEKLFF
TGTGCCATCAGTCCTGGGGAGCCTAGCGAAAAACTGTTTTTT
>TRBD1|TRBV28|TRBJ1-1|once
CASSEGANTEAFF
TGTGCCAGCAGTGAGGGGGCAAACACTGAAGCTTTCTTT
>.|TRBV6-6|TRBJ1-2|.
CASDKEGAHYGYTF
TGTGCCAGCGATAAAGAAGGGGCTCACTATGGCTACACCTTC
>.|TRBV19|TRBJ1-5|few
CASSRTPVQPQHF
TGTGCCAGTAGCCGGACTCCGGTTCAGCCCCAGCATTTT
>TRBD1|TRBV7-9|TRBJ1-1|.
CASSTGQGGTEAFF
TGTGCCAGCAGCACGGGACAGGGAGGCACTGAAGCTTTCTTT
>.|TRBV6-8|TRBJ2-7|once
CASTLRHRYEQYF
TGTGCCAGCACTCTTCGGCACCGCTACGAGCAGTACTTC
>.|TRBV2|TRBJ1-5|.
CASSAGDPAEPQHF
TGTGCCAGCAGCGCGGGGGACCCAGCAGAGCCCCAGCATTTT
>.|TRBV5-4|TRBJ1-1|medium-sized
CASSFPDSSSEAFF
TGTGCCAGCAGCTTCCCCGACTCGTCATCTGAAGCTTTCTTT
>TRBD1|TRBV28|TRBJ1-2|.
CASSGGDRVYGYTF
TGTGCCAGCAGTGGCGGGGACAGGGTCTATGGCTACACCTTC
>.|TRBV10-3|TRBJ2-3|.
CAIGGTSTDTQYF
TGTGCCATCGGGGGGACTAGCACAGATACGCAGTATTTT
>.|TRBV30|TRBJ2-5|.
CAWSGAVGGTQYF
TGTGCCTGGAGCGGGGCGGTTGGCGGGACCCAGTACTTC
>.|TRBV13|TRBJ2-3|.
CASSLDSTDTQYF
TGTGCCAGCAGCCTCGACAGCACAGATACGCAGTATTTT
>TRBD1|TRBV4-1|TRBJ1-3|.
CASSQPDRGGNTIYF
TGCGCCAGCAGCCAACCCGACAGGGGGGGAAACACCATATATTTT
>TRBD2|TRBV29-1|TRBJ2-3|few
CSVGGLADTDTQYF
TGCAGCGTTGGGGGACTAGCGGACACAGATACGCAGTATTTT
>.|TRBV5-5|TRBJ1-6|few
CASSLGRWGNSPLHF
TGTGCCAGCAGCTTGGGCAGGTGGGGAAATTCACCCCTCCACTTT
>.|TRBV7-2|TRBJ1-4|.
CASSAGLLNEKLFF
TGTGCCAGCAGCGCCGGGCTTCTTAATGAAAAACTGTTTTTT
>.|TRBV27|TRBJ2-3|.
CASTAPGDTQYF
TGTGCCAGCACAGCGCCCGGCGATACGCAGTATTTT
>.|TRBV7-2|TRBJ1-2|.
CASSLVRQPRNYGYTF
TGTGCCAGCAGCTTAGTTCGACAGCCCAGAAACTATGGCTACACCTTC
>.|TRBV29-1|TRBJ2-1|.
CSANRDYNEQFF
TGCAGCGCAAACAGGGATTACAATGAGCAGTTCTTC
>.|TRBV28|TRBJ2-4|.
CASSPGSVDIQYF
TGTGCCAGCAGTCCGGGATCGGTAGACATTCAGTACTTC
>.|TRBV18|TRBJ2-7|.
CASSPLASSYEQYF
TGTGCCAGCTCCCCCCTCGCGAGCTCCTACGAGCAGTACTTC
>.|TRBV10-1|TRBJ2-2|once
CASSRDPTGELFF
TGCGCCAGCAGTCGCGACCCTACCGGGGAGCTGTTTTTT
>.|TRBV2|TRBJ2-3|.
CASSEGNQMGHPYF
TGTGCCAGCAGTGAGGGGAACCAAATGGGGCATCCGTATTTT
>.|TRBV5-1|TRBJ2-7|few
CASSLLEDNSYEQYF
TGCGCCAGCAGCTTGTTGGAGGATAACTCCTACGAGCAGTACTTC
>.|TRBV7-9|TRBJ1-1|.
CASNRLGGGGNTEAFF
TGTGCCAGCAACCGACTGGGGGGGGGCGGAAACACTGAAGCTTTCTTT
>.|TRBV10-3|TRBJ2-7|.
CAISDPNVEQYF
TGTGCCATCAGTGACCCGAACGTTGAGCAGTACTTC
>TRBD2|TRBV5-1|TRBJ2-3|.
CASSFLAGGSLDTQYF
TGCGCCAGCAGCTTCCTAGCGGGGGGTTCCTTGGATACGCAGTATTTT
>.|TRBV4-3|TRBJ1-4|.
CASRPFFRGGEKLFF
TGCGCCAGCAGGCCTTTTTTTAGGGGCGGCGAAAAACTGTTTTTT
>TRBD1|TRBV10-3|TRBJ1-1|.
CAISEQTGENTEAFF
TGTGCCATCAGTGAACAGACAGGGGAGAACACTGAAGCTTTCTTT
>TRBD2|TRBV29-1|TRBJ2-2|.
CSVAGGLRGTGELFF
TGCAGCGTTGCGGGGGGGCTCAGGGGCACCGGGGAGCTGTTTTTT
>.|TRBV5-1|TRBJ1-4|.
CASSSNPGGRNEKLFF
TGCGCCAGCAGCTCCAATCCAGGAGGCCGAAATGAAAAACTGTTTTTT
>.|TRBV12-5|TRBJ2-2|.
CASGLVQIGELFF
TGTGCTAGTGGTTTGGTACAGATCGGGGAGCTGTTTTTT
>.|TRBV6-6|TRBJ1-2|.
CASSYSGTSGGYTF
TGTGCCAGCAGTTACTCGGGGACGTCTGGGGGCTACACCTTC
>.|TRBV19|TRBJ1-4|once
CAIGPPGEKLFF
TGTGCCATAGGACCTCCGGGGGAAAAACTGTTTTTT
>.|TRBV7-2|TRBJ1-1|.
CASSLIGTEAFF
TGTGCCAGCAGCTTAATCGGCACTGAAGCTTTCTTT
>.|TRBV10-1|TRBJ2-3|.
CASRAPGPTATQYF
TGCGCCAGCAGAGCCCCGGGGCCCACGGCGACGCAGTATTTT
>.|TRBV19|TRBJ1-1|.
CASSTLASEAFF
TGTGCCAGTAGTACATTAGCCAGTGAAGCTTTCTTT
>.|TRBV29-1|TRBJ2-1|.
CSVGNGNEQFF
TGCAGCGTCGGAAATGGGAATGAGCAGTTCTTC
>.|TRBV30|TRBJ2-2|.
CAQYAGPRASGELFF
TGTGCCCAGTACGCCGGGCCCAGGGCGTCCGGGGAGCTGTTTTTT
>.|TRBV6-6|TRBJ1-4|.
CASTSDGNEKLFF
TGTGCCAGCACCTCGGACGGAAACGAAAAACTGTTTTTT
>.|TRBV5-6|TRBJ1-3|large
CASSLPGQNTGNTIYF
TGTGCCAGCAGCTTGCCCGGACAGAACACTGGAAACACCATATATTTT
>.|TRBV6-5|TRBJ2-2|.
CASSYSGTNTGELFF
TGTGCCAGCAGTTATTCCGGGACGAACACCGGGGAGCTGTTTTTT
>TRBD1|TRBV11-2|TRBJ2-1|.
CASSLVTGGWDNEQFF
TGTGCCAGCAGCTTAGTTACAGGGGGGTGGGACAATGAGCAGTTCTTC
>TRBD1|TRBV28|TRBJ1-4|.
CASVRDRSEKLFF
TGTGCCAGCGTCCGGGACAGGAGTGAAAAACTGTTTTTT
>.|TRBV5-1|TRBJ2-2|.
CASNEGNTGELFF
TGCGCCAGCAACGAGGGGAACACCGGGGAGCTGTTTTTT
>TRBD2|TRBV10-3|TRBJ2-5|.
CANSGGLQETQYF
TGTGCCAACAGCGGGGGGCTTCAAGAGACCCAGTACTTC
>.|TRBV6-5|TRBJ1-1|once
CASSSGSNTEAFF
TGTGCCAGCAGTTCAGGATCGAACACTGAAGCTTTCTTT
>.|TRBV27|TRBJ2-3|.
CASSLNLGGGTDTQYF
TGTGCCAGCAGCTTAAATTTGGGGGGCGGAACAGATACGCAGTATTTT